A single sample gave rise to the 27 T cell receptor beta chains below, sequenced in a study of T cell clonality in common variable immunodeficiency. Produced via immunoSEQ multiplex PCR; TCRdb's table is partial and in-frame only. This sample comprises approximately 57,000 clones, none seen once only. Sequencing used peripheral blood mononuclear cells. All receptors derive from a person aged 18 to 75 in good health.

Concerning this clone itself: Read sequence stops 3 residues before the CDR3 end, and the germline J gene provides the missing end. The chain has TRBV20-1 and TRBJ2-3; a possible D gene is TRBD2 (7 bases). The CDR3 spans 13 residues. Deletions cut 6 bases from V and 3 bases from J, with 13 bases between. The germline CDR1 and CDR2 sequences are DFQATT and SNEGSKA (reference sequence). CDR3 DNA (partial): TGCAGTGCGGGGGGGGCCAGGACAGATACG. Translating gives CSAGGARTDT. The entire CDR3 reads CSAGGARTDTQYF.

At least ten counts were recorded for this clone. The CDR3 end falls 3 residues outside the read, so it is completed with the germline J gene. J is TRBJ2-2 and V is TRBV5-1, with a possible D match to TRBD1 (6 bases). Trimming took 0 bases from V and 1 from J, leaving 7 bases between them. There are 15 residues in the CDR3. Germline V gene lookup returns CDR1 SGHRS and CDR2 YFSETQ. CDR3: CASSLDRVNTGELFF. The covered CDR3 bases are TGCGCCAGCAGCTTGGACAGGGTGAACACCGGGGAG.

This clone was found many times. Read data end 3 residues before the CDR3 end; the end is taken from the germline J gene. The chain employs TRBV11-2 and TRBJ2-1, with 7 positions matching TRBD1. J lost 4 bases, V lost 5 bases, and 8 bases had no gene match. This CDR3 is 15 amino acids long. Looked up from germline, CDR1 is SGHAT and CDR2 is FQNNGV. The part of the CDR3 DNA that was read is TGTGCCAGCAGCCTATCCGGGACAGTTTACAATGAG. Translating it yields CASSLSGTVYNE. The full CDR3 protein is CASSLSGTVYNEQFF.

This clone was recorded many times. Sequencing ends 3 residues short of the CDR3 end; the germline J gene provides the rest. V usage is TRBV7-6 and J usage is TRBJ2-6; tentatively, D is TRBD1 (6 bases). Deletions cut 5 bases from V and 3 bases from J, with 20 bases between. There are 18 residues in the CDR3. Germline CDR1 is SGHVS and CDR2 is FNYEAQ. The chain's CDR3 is CASSRDSPQGSGANVLTF. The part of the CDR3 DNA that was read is TGTGCCAGCAGCCGAGACAGCCCCCAGGGGAGTGGGGCCAACGTC. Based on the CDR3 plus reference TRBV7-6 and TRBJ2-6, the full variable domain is GAGVSQSPRYKVTKRGQDVALRCDPISGHVSLYWYRQALGQGPEFLTYFNYEAQQDKSGLPNDRFSAERPEGSISTLTIQRTEQRDSAMYRCASSRDSPQGSGANVLTFGAGSRLTVL.

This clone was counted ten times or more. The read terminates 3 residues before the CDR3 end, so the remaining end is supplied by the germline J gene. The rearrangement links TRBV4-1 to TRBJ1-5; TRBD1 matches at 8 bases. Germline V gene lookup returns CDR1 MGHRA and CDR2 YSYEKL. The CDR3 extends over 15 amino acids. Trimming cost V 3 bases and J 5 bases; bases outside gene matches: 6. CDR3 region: CASSHDRGGDQPQHF. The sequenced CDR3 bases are TGCGCCAGCAGCCATGACAGGGGAGGGGATCAGCCC.

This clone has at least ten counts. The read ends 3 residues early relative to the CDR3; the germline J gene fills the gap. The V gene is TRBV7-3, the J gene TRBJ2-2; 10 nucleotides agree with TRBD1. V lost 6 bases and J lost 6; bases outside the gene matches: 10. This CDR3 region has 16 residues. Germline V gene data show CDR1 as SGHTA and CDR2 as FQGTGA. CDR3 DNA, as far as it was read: TGTGCCAGCAGTTCCCTAGGGACAGGGGATCCCGGGGAG. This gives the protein CASSSLGTGDPGE. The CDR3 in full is CASSSLGTGDPGELFF.

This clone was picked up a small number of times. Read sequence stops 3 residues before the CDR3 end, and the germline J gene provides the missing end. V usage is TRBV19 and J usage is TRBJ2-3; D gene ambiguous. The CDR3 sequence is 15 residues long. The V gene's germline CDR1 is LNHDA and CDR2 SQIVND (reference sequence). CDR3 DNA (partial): TGTGCCAGTAGTATAGGCCTTTATAGCAATCAGCCG. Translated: CASSIGLYSNQP. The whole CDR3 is CASSIGLYSNQPQYF.

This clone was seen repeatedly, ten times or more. CDR3 protein: CASSLGAGGITDTQYF. The CDR3 DNA, read in part, is TGTGCCAGCAGCTTAGGAGCGGGAGGGATTACAGATACG. V gene TRBV7-3 combines with J gene TRBJ2-3; 10 bases map to TRBD2. The sequence runs out 3 residues before the end of the CDR3; the remainder is reconstructed from the germline J gene. CDR3 size: 16 residues. V dropped 2 bases and J dropped 3; count of bases not matched to a gene: 5. The germline gives CDR1 SGHTA, CDR2 FQGTGA.

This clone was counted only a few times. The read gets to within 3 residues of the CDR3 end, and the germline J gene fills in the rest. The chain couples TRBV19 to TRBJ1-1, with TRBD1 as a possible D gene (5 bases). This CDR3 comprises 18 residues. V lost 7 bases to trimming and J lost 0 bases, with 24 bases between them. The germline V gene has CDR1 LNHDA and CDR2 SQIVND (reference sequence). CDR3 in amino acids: CASTPRRGGLLMNTEAFF. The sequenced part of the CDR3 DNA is TGTGCCAGTACCCCGAGGAGGGGTGGGCTTCTCATGAACACTGAA.

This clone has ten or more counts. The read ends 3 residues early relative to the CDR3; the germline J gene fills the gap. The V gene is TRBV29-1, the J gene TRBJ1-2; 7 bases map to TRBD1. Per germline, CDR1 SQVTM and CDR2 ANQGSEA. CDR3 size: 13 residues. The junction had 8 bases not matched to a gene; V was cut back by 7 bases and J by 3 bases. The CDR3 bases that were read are TGCAGCGCCCTAGACAGGGCTGACTATGGC. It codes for CSALDRADYG. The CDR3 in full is CSALDRADYGYTF.

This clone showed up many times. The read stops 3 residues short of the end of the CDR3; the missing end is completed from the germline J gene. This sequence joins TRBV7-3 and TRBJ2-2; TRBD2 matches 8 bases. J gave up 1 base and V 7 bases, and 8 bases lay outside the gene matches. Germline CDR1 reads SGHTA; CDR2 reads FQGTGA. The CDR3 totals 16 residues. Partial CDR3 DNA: TGTGCCAGCACCCCCCGGGGGGGATTGAACACCGGGGAG. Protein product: CASTPRGGLNTGE. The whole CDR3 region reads CASTPRGGLNTGELFF.

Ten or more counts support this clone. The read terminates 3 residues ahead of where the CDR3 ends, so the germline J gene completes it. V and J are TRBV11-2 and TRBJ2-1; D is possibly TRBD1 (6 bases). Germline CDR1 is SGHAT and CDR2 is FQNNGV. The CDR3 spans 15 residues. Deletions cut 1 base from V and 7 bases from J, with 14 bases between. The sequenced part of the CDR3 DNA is TGTGCCAGCAGCTTAGTTCAGGGGCTCAATAATGAG. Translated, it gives CASSLVQGLNNE. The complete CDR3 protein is CASSLVQGLNNEQFF.

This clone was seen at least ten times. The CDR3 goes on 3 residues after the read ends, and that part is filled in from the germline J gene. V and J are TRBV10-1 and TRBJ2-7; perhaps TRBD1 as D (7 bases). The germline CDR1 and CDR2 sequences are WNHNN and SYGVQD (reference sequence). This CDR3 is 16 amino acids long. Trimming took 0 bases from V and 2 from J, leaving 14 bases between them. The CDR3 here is CASSESGGQNPYEQYF. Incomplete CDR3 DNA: TGCGCCAGCAGTGAGTCGGGGGGACAGAATCCCTACGAG.

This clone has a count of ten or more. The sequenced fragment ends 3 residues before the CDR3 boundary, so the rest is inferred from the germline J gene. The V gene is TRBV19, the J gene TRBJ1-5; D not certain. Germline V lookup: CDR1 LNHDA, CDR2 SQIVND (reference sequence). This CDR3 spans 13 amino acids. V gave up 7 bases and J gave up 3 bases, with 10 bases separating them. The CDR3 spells CASMQRLNQPQHF. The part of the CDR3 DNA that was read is TGTGCCAGTATGCAGCGGCTCAATCAGCCC.

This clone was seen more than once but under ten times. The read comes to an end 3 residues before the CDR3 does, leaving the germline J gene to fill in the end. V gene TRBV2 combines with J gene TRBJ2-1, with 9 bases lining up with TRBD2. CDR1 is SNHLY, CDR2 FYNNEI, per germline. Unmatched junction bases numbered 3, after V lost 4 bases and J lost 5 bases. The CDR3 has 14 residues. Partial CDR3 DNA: TGTGCCAGCAGTGGACTAGCGGACAACAATGAG. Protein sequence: CASSGLADNNE. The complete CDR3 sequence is CASSGLADNNEQFF.

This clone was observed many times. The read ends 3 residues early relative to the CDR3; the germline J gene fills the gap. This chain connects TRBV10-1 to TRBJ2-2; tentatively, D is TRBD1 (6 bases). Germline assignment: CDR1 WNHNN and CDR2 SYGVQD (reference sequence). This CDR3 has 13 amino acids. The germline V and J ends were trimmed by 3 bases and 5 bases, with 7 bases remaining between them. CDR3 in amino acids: CASSETGTGELFF. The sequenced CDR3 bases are TGCGCCAGCAGTGAAACAGGGACCGGGGAG.

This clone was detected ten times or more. CDR3 DNA (partial): TGTGCCAGCAGTGACAGGGGGGCTAGCACAGATACG. Encoded protein: CASSDRGASTDT. In full, the CDR3 is CASSDRGASTDTQYF. The V gene is TRBV6-2 or TRBV6-3, the J gene TRBJ2-3, with 9 nucleotides matching TRBD1. From the germline J gene comes the end of the CDR3, since the read stops 3 residues before it. CDR3 length: 15 amino acids. Germline-derived CDR1 and CDR2 are MNHEY and SVGEGT. V was pared by 5 bases and J by 0 bases, with 3 bases of the junction left unmatched.

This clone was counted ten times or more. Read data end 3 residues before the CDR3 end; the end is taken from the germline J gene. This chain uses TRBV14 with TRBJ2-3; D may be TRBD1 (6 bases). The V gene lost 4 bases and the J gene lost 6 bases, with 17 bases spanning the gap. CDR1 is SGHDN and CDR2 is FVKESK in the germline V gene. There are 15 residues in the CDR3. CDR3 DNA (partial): TGTGCCAGCAGCCGAGCGCAGGGGTACGGGGATACG. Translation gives CASSRAQGYGDT. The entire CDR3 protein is CASSRAQGYGDTQYF.

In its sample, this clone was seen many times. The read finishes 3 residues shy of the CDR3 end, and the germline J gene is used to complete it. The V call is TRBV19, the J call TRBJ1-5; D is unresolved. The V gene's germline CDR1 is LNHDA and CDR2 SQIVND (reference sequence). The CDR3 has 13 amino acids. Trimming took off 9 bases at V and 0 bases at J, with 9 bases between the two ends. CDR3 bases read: TGTGCCAGCACCACGGGTAGCAATCAGCCC. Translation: CASTTGSNQP. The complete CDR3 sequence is CASTTGSNQPQHF.

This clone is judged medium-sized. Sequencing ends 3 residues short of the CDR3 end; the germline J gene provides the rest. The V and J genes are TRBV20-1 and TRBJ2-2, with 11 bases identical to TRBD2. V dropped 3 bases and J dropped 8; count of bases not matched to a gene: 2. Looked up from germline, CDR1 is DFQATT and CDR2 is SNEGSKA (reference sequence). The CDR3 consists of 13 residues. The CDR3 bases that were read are TGCAGTGCTAGGGGGACTAGCGGAGGGGAG. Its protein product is CSARGTSGGE. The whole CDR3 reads CSARGTSGGELFF.

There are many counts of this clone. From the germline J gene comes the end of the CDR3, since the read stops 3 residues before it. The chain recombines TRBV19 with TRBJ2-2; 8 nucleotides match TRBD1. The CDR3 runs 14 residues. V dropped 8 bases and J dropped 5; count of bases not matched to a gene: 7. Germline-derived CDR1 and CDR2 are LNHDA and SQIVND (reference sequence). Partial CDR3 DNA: TGTGCCAGTGGACAGGGAAGGTGGACCGGGGAG. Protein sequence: CASGQGRWTGE. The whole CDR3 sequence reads CASGQGRWTGELFF. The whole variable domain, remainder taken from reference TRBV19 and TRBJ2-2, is DGGITQSPKYLFRKEGQNVTLSCEQNLNHDAMYWYRQDPGQGLRLIYYSQIVNDFQKGDIAEGYSVSREKKESFPLTVTSAQKNPTAFYLCASGQGRWTGELFFGEGSRLTVL.

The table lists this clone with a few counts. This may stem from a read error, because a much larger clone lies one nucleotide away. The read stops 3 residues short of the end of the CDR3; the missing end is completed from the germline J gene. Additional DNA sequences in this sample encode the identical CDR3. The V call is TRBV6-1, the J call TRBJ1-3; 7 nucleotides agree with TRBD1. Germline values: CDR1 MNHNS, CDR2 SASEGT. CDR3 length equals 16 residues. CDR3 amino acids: CASSEVITGAGNTIYF. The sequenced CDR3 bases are TGTGCCAGCAGTGAAGTTATAACAGGGGCTGGAAACACG.

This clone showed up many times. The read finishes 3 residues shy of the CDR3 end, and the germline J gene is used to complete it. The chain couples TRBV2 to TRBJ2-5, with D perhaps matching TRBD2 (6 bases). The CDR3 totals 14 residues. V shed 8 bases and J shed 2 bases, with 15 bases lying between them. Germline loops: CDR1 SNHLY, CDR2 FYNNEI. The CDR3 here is CASAAGPGQETQYF. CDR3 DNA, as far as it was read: TGTGCCAGCGCTGCGGGGCCGGGACAAGAGACC.

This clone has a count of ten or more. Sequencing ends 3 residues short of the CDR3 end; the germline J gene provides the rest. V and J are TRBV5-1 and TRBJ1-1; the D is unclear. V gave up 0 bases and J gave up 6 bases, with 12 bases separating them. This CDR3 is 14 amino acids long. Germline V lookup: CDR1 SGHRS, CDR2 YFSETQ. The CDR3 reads CASSLGVLPSEAFF. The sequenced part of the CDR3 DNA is TGCGCCAGCAGCTTGGGCGTCCTCCCGTCTGAA.

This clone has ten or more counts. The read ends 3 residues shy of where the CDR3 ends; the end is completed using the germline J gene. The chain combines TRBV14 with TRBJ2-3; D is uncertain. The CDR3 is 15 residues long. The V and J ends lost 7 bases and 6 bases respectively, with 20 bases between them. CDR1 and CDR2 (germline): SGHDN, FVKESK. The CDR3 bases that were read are TGTGCCAGCACCCTTGGCGCTTACGAAGGGGATACG. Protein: CASTLGAYEGDT. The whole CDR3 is CASTLGAYEGDTQYF.

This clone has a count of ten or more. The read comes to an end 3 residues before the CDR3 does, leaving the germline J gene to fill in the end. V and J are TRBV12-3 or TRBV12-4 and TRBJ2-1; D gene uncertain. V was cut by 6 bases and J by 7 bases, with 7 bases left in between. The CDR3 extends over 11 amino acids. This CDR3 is CASSLMNEQFF. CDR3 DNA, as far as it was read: TGTGCCAGCAGCCTTATGAATGAG.

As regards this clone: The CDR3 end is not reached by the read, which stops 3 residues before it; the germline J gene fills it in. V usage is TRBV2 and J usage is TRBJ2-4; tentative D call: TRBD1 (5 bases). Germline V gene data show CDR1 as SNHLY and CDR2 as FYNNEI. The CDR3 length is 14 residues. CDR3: CASSVSAGQDGQYF. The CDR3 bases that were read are TGTGCCAGCAGTGTATCGGCAGGGCAAGATGGT.